A single sample is the source of the 32 T cell receptor beta chains below, sequenced in a study of T and B cells in COVID-19 patients (dated by TCRdb to the early 2020s). TRB repertoires were amplified using about 230-550 ng of genomic DNA isolated from blood. TCRdb records Illumina MiSeq as the sequencer. TRB rearrangements were amplified by multiplex PCR with BIOMED2 TRB-A/B primer pools. Using fastp at Q25 and MiXCR, TCRdb reprocessed the public reads and kept productive beta chains. CDR3 protein sequences are deduplicated, and each keeps its most common genes and DNA. The sample table holds 20,000 to 25,000 distinct CDR3 sequences, of which roughly 29% were seen once. The ten top clones hold 2.8% of the sample. Sequencing was done on a sample of blood. The receptors derive from a human donor who had recovered from COVID-19.

By share of the sample, this clonotype is medium-sized. CDR3: CASSGTSGNEQFF. The CDR3 nucleotides read TGTGCCAGTAGTGGGACTAGCGGGAATGAGCAGTTCTTC. This rearrangement joins TRBV19 to TRBJ2-1, with 12 bases lining up with TRBD2. From germline, CDR1 is LNHDA and CDR2 SQIVND (reference sequence). Trimming took 5 bases from V and 7 from J; bases not matched to a gene: 0. This CDR3 has 13 amino acids.

Turning to this clonotype: A much bigger clone sits one base away, suggesting this may be a read error. The genes are TRBV6-1 and TRBJ2-3; TRBD2 agrees at 10 bases. From germline, CDR1 is MNHNS and CDR2 SASEGT. The CDR3 loop spans 16 amino acids. V dropped 4 bases and J dropped 5; count of bases not matched to a gene: 9. DNA of the CDR3: TGTGCCAGCAGTGGAGCGCTAGCGGGAGCCCAAGATACGCAGTATTTT. It codes for CASSGALAGAQDTQYF.

By sample fraction, this clonotype is medium-sized. Here the CDR3 reads CASSLGEISYNEQFF. The CDR3 nucleotides read TGTGCCAGCAGTTTAGGGGAGATCTCCTACAATGAGCAGTTCTTC. The chain has TRBV27 and TRBJ2-1, with D possibly TRBD2 on 5 matching bases. The CDR3 is 15 amino acids. Per germline, CDR1 MNHEY and CDR2 SMNVEV (reference sequence). With 2 bases removed from V and 0 bases from J, the gap between germline ends came to 8 bases.

This chain uses TRBV12-3 or TRBV12-4 with TRBJ1-2, with a possible D match to TRBD1 (6 bases). The V end was cut by 1 base, the J end by 2 bases, with 14 bases between. The CDR3 extends over 16 amino acids. The CDR3 nucleotides are TGTGCCAGCAGTTTAGATGGGGGGGCGAGGAACTATGGCTACACCTTC. The encoded protein is CASSLDGGARNYGYTF.

The chain joins TRBV20-1 to TRBJ2-5; D gene ambiguous. Germline V lookup: CDR1 DFQATT, CDR2 SNEGSKA (reference sequence). Trimming took 5 bases from V and 3 from J, leaving 19 bases between them. The length of the CDR3 is 15 residues. CDR3 residues: CSAPQVRTVEETQYF. CDR3 sequence (DNA): TGCAGTGCTCCCCAAGTGAGAACGGTAGAAGAGACCCAGTACTTC.

The J gene is TRBJ2-5, the V gene TRBV12-3 or TRBV12-4; 9 bases are a match to TRBD2. V gave up 2 bases and J gave up 5 bases; unmatched junction bases: 12. CDR3 length: 17 amino acids. CDR3 in amino acids: CASSLIGLGRGGETQYF. In DNA form, the CDR3 reads TGTGCCAGCAGTTTAATCGGATTGGGGCGGGGGGGGGAGACCCAGTACTTC.

This clonotype was seen many times. The rearrangement joins TRBV6-5 to TRBJ2-7, with 10 nucleotides matching TRBD2. The CDR3 is 15 residues long. V gave up 6 bases and J gave up 2 bases; unmatched junction bases: 7. Germline CDR1 and CDR2: MNHEY and SVGAGI. The CDR3 coding sequence is TGTGCCAGCAGGTACAGGACTAGCGGAACCTACGAGCAGTACTTC. It specifies CASRYRTSGTYEQYF.

The chain uses TRBV6-4 and TRBJ2-3; 9 bases match TRBD2. J was trimmed by 5 bases and V by 2 bases; bases with no gene match: 5. The CDR3 covers 15 residues. Germline CDR1 MRHNA, CDR2 SNTAGT. CDR3 protein: CASSDRGLAGDTQYF. CDR3 DNA: TGTGCCAGCAGTGACCGGGGACTAGCCGGAGATACGCAGTATTTT.

The chain couples TRBV6-5 to TRBJ1-1; unclear D gene. This CDR3 spans 14 amino acids. Germline-derived CDR1 and CDR2 are MNHEY and SVGAGI. Trimming left V 2 bases short and J 1 base short, with 8 bases between. The CDR3 protein is CASSYGRRNTEAFF. The CDR3 nucleotides read TGTGCCAGCAGTTACGGGAGACGGAACACTGAAGCTTTCTTT.

The chain has TRBV20-1 and TRBJ1-5; 7 nucleotides line up with TRBD1. V shed 3 bases and J 7 bases; nucleotides not matched to a gene: 9. Per the germline V gene, CDR1 is DFQATT and CDR2 is SNEGSKA (reference sequence). The CDR3 covers 14 residues. The CDR3: CSARIRTGGQPQHF. DNA of the CDR3: TGCAGTGCTAGGATAAGGACAGGCGGACAGCCCCAGCATTTT.

V is TRBV20-1 and J is TRBJ2-4, with D possibly matching TRBD2 (6 bases). There are 12 residues in the CDR3. Trimming pared 3 bases from V and 7 bases from J, leaving 10 bases between. Germline V gene data show CDR1 as DFQATT and CDR2 as SNEGSKA (reference sequence). The CDR3 protein is CSASGGFNIQYF. CDR3 DNA: TGCAGTGCTAGTGGGGGGTTTAACATTCAGTACTTC.

This clonotype was seen many times. The genes are TRBV19 and TRBJ1-4, with D maybe TRBD1 (6 bases). Trimming removed 6 bases at V and 3 bases at J, with 14 bases between. Germline-derived CDR1 and CDR2 are LNHDA and SQIVND (reference sequence). This CDR3 has 15 residues. CDR3 residues: CASSRRDTSNEKLFF. CDR3 nucleotides: TGTGCCAGTAGCCGGCGGGACACGTCTAATGAAAAACTGTTTTTT.

This clonotype was seen only once. The chain uses TRBV24-1 and TRBJ2-5; TRBD1 agrees at 9 bases. CDR1 is KGHDR, CDR2 SFDVKD, per germline. With V trimmed by 4 bases and J by 3 bases, 11 bases remained unmatched. The CDR3 spans 17 residues. CDR3 sequence (DNA): TGTGCCACCAGTGACGCTCCGGGACAGGGTGGAGAAGAGACCCAGTACTTC. As protein: CATSDAPGQGGEETQYF.

The sample holds many counts of this clonotype. CDR3: CATSKGTVNSPLHF. Here the CDR3 DNA reads TGTGCCACCAGCAAGGGGACAGTTAATTCACCCCTCCACTTT. The V gene is TRBV15, the J gene TRBJ1-6; TRBD1 aligns across 7 bases. CDR3 length equals 14 residues. CDR1 is LNHNV and CDR2 is YYDKDF in the germline V gene (reference sequence). The V and J ends lost 4 bases and 6 bases, in that order; junction bases with no gene match: 3. The full variable domain, completed using reference TRBV15 and TRBJ1-6, is DAMVIQNPRYQVTQFGKPVTLSCSQTLNHNVMYWYQQKSSQAPKLLFHYYDKDFNNEADTPDNFQSRRPNTSFCFLDIRSPGLGDTAMYLCATSKGTVNSPLHFGNGTRLTVT.

This clonotype was detected a few times. The chain is built from TRBV19 and TRBJ1-5; no firm D call. Germline-derived CDR1 and CDR2 are LNHDA and SQIVND (reference sequence). This CDR3 has 13 amino acids. V was pared by 11 bases and J by 9 bases, with 20 bases between. CDR3 residues: CASGQSSSPPQHF. The CDR3 nucleotides read TGTGCCTCTGGGCAGTCATCATCACCGCCCCAGCATTTT. Full variable domain (rest looked up from reference TRBV19 and TRBJ1-5): DGGITQSPKYLFRKEGQNVTLSCEQNLNHDAMYWYRQDPGQGLRLIYYSQIVNDFQKGDIAEGYSVSREKKESFPLTVTSAQKNPTAFYLCASGQSSSPPQHFGDGTRLSIL.

This clonotype has more than one count but fewer than ten. The J gene is TRBJ2-7, the V gene TRBV7-9; D unresolved. The length of the CDR3 is 14 residues. Trimming took 0 bases from V and 5 from J, leaving 11 bases between them. The V gene's germline CDR1 is SEHNR and CDR2 FQNEAQ (reference sequence). The CDR3 loop is CASSLAGGSNEQYF. CDR3 sequence (DNA): TGTGCCAGCAGCTTAGCAGGTGGTTCCAACGAGCAGTACTTC.

By share, this clonotype counts as medium-sized. The chain joins TRBV19 to TRBJ2-2; 7 bases match TRBD2. The junction had 5 bases not matched to a gene; V was cut back by 6 bases and J by 4 bases. The CDR3 runs 14 residues. CDR1 and CDR2 (germline): LNHDA, SQIVND (reference sequence). The CDR3 DNA is TGTGCCAGTAGCTGGGAGGGTGGCACCGGGGAGCTGTTTTTT. Its translation is CASSWEGGTGELFF.

This clonotype was seen repeatedly, ten times or more. The gene calls are TRBV12-3 or TRBV12-4 and TRBJ2-2; 11 bases agree with TRBD2. V dropped 10 bases and J dropped 5; count of bases not matched to a gene: 6. The CDR3 length is 14 residues. CDR3 nucleotides: TGTGCCACCCGACTAGCGGGGAATACCGGGGAGCTGTTTTTT. Its translation: CATRLAGNTGELFF.

Judged by abundance, this clonotype is medium-sized. This sequence joins TRBV29-1 and TRBJ1-4, with D possibly matching TRBD1 (5 bases). The germline V and J ends were trimmed by 3 bases and 6 bases, with 5 bases remaining between them. This CDR3 has 11 residues. Germline V gene lookup returns CDR1 SQVTM and CDR2 ANQGSEA. CDR3 sequence: CSVDRDEKLFF. As DNA, the CDR3 is TGCAGCGTTGACAGGGATGAAAAACTGTTTTTT.

This chain uses TRBV29-1 with TRBJ1-2, with D possibly being TRBD1 (6 bases). Per germline, CDR1 SQVTM and CDR2 ANQGSEA. The ends were cut back, 6 bases at V and 8 bases at J, with 16 bases in the middle. The CDR3 runs 12 residues. CDR3 amino acids: CSVGGPLDGYTF. CDR3 in DNA: TGCAGCGTAGGGGGGCCCCTCGACGGCTACACCTTC.

This clonotype was seen many times. J is TRBJ2-3 and V is TRBV6-5; the match to TRBD2 covers 7 bases. The CDR3 covers 15 residues. With 0 bases clipped from V and 8 bases from J, the junction kept 8 bases outside the gene matches. CDR1 and CDR2 (germline): MNHEY, SVGAGI. The chain's CDR3 is CASSYSRDGGGTQYF. The DNA of the CDR3 is TGTGCCAGCAGTTACTCGAGGGATGGGGGGGGTACGCAGTATTTT.

This clonotype turned up a few times. The J gene is TRBJ2-4, the V gene TRBV19, with 7 bases matching TRBD1. The length of the CDR3 is 17 residues. Trimming at V came to 6 bases and at J to 3 bases, leaving 14 bases not matched to a gene. Looked up from germline, CDR1 is LNHDA and CDR2 is SQIVND (reference sequence). The CDR3, as DNA: TGTGCCAGTAGCCGCGGAACAGGGGATTTTGGCAAAAACATTCAGTACTTC. Protein: CASSRGTGDFGKNIQYF. Based on the CDR3 plus reference TRBV19 and TRBJ2-4, the full variable domain is DGGITQSPKYLFRKEGQNVTLSCEQNLNHDAMYWYRQDPGQGLRLIYYSQIVNDFQKGDIAEGYSVSREKKESFPLTVTSAQKNPTAFYLCASSRGTGDFGKNIQYFGAGTRLSVL.

This clonotype was seen ten or more times. The V call is TRBV18, the J call TRBJ2-3; the match to TRBD2 covers 15 bases. Germline V gene lookup returns CDR1 KGHSH and CDR2 LQKENI. The CDR3 runs to 14 residues. The J segment lost 6 bases and the V segment lost 8 bases, leaving 3 bases of the junction unmatched. In DNA form, the CDR3 reads TGTGCCAGCGGGACTAGCGGGAGGCAGGATACGCAGTATTTT. Protein: CASGTSGRQDTQYF.

The rearrangement uses TRBV5-4 and TRBJ2-6, with D hard to call. The V end lost 0 bases, the J end lost 0 bases, and 7 bases lay between the germline ends. Germline values: CDR1 SGHNT, CDR2 YYREEE (reference sequence). This CDR3 contains 16 residues. For the CDR3, the DNA is TGTGCCAGCAGCTTGGCCAAGATCTCTGGGGCCAACGTCCTGACTTTC. Its translation: CASSLAKISGANVLTF.

The chain couples TRBV19 to TRBJ1-1; D possibly corresponds to TRBD1 (5 bases). The germline V and J ends were trimmed by 1 base and 3 bases, with 18 bases remaining between them. This CDR3 is 17 amino acids long. CDR1 LNHDA and CDR2 SQIVND come from the germline V gene (reference sequence). The CDR3 here is CASSIVSPAGLDTEAFF. The CDR3 DNA is TGTGCCAGTAGTATAGTGTCCCCTGCAGGGTTAGACACTGAAGCTTTCTTT.

This clonotype was seen a single time. The CDR3 sequence is CASTRQGSQETQYF. The DNA for the CDR3 is TGTGCCAGCACCCGCCAGGGGTCCCAAGAGACCCAGTACTTC. The chain recombines TRBV11-2 with TRBJ2-5; a possible D gene is TRBD1 (6 bases). V dropped 7 bases and J dropped 1 base, with 13 bases sitting between them. Looked up from germline, CDR1 is SGHAT and CDR2 is FQNNGV. The CDR3 contains 14 residues.

As to this clonotype: A much larger clonotype is one base distant, so this may be a read error. The CDR3 loop reads CAGRGTGGVDTQYF. The CDR3, as DNA: TGTGCCGGCAGAGGGACAGGGGGCGTAGATACGCAGTATTTT. V gene TRBV6-5 combines with J gene TRBJ2-3; 12 bases are a match to TRBD1. The CDR3 spans 14 residues. Germline V gene sequence: CDR1 MNHEY, CDR2 SVGAGI.

A note on this clonotype: A much bigger clone sits one base away, suggesting this may be a read error. The chain couples TRBV19 to TRBJ2-7; 8 bases are a match to TRBD2. The CDR3 is 14 amino acids. The germline V gene encodes CDR1 LNHDA and CDR2 SQIVND (reference sequence). The CDR3 DNA sequence: TGTGCCAGTAGTATCGGGACTAGTAATTACGAGAAGTACTTC. Translation: CASSIGTSNYEKYF. The whole variable domain, remainder taken from reference TRBV19 and TRBJ2-7, is DGGITQSPKYLFRKEGQNVTLSCEQNLNHDAMYWYRQDPGQGLRLIYYSQIVNDFQKGDIAEGYSVSREKKESFPLTVTSAQKNPTAFYLCASSIGTSNYEKYFGPGTRLTVT.

The chain employs TRBV6-5 and TRBJ2-7, with D unclear. Germline V lookup: CDR1 MNHEY, CDR2 SVGAGI. This CDR3 spans 11 amino acids. V lost 6 bases to trimming and J lost 4 bases, with 7 bases between them. In nucleotides, the CDR3 is TGTGCCAGCAGCCCTGATTACGAGCAGTACTTC. Translating it yields CASSPDYEQYF.

This clonotype was counted ten times or more. This sequence joins TRBV18 and TRBJ2-3; the D gene is possibly TRBD2 (5 bases). CDR1 KGHSH and CDR2 LQKENI come from the germline V gene. The V and J ends lost 5 bases and 2 bases respectively, with 11 bases between them. The CDR3 runs to 14 residues. As DNA, the CDR3 is TGTGCCAGCTCAGAAGCGGCTATCACAGATACGCAGTATTTT. Translation: CASSEAAITDTQYF. Variable domain in full (rest from reference TRBV18 and TRBJ2-3): NAGVMQNPRHLVRRRGQEARLRCSPMKGHSHVYWYRQLPEEGLKFMVYLQKENIIDESGMPKERFSAEFPKEGPSILRIQQVVRGDSAAYFCASSEAAITDTQYFGPGTRLTVL.

This clonotype was seen more than once but under ten times. The chain recombines TRBV6-2 or TRBV6-3 with TRBJ2-5; perhaps D is TRBD1 or TRBD2 (5 bases each). The CDR3 totals 15 residues. V was trimmed by 6 bases and J by 1 base, leaving 15 bases between them. CDR1 is MNHEY and CDR2 is SVGEGT in the germline V gene. CDR3 amino acids: CASRKGPGRQETQYF. CDR3 nucleotides: TGTGCCAGCAGAAAAGGCCCGGGACGCCAAGAGACCCAGTACTTC.

The chain links TRBV6-6 to TRBJ2-5; TRBD2 agrees at 7 bases. The CDR3 length is 12 residues. Germline CDR1 reads MNHNY; CDR2 reads SVGAGI (reference sequence). Trimming at V came to 6 bases and at J to 7 bases, leaving 5 bases not matched to a gene. The CDR3 is CASSSPGGTQYF. In DNA, the CDR3 is TGTGCCAGCAGCTCCCCGGGGGGGACCCAGTACTTC.